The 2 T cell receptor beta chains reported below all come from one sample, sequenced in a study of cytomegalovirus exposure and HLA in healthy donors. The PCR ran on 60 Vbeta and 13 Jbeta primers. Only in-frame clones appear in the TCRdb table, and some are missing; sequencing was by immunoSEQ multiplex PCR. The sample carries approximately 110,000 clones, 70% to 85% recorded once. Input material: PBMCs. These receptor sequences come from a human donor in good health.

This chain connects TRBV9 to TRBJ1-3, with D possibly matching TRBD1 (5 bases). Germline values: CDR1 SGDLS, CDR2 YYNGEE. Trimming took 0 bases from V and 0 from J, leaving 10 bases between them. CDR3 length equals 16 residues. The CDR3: CASSVGGQNSGNTIYF. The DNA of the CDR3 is TGTGCCAGCAGCGTAGGGGGCCAGAACTCTGGAAACACCATATATTTT.

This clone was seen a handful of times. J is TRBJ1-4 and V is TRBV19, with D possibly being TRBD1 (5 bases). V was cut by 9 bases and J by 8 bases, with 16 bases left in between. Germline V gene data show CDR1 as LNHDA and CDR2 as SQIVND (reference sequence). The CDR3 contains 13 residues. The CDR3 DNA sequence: TGTGCCAGCGGGGGGTGGACGGGGGAAAAACTGTTTTTT. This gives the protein CASGGWTGEKLFF.